These 29 T cell receptor beta chains came from one sample sequenced in a study of T cells in Graves' hyperthyroidism and ophthalmopathy. The source material, RNA transcripts, was used to amplify TCR beta CDR3 regions. HTBI primers were employed in a first-round RT-PCR of the TCR CDR3. MiXCR, applied by TCRdb to the multiplex PCR reads, yields one record per CDR3 protein. The repertoire holds about 340,000 distinct CDR3 sequences, around a fifth seen once, with around 50% in the top ten. Material: blood. These receptors came from a woman in her forties or fifties with Graves' hyperthyroidism.

This clonotype appeared once. A much bigger clone sits one base away, suggesting this may be a read error. The chain joins TRBV6-5 to TRBJ1-4, with D uncertain. Germline CDR1 MNHEY, CDR2 SVGAGI. V was shortened by 1 base and J by 7 bases, with 4 bases between the two germline ends. This CDR3 is 12 amino acids long. The CDR3 nucleotides are TGTGCCAGCAGTTACTTGGGTGAAAAACTGTTTTTT. Amino acids: CASSYLGEKLFF.

The chain combines TRBV12-3 or TRBV12-4 with TRBJ2-7, with 8 positions matching TRBD1. Trimming removed 1 base from V and 6 bases from J; junction bases left unmatched: 8. The CDR3 runs to 15 residues. This CDR3 is CASSLGGQGRGEQYF. The DNA for the CDR3 is TGTGCCAGCAGTTTAGGAGGACAGGGTAGGGGCGAGCAGTACTTC.

This clonotype was counted at least ten times. The V and J genes are TRBV20-1 and TRBJ1-2; 9 positions match TRBD1. The CDR3 consists of 14 residues. Trimming took 6 bases from V and 7 from J; bases not matched to a gene: 12. Germline values: CDR1 DFQATT, CDR2 SNEGSKA (reference sequence). Here the CDR3 reads CSATNRDRVVGYTF. In nucleotides, the CDR3 is TGCAGTGCCACAAACCGGGACAGGGTGGTTGGCTACACCTTC.

This clonotype appeared many times. The chain links TRBV12-3 or TRBV12-4 to TRBJ2-2; possibly TRBD2 for D (7 bases). The CDR3 is 15 residues long. Trimming removed 3 bases from V and 7 bases from J, with 15 bases in between. DNA of the CDR3: TGTGCCAGCAGTTTTTGGCGGGGGCATAACGGGGAGCTGTTTTTT. Translating it yields CASSFWRGHNGELFF.

The chain employs TRBV9 and TRBJ1-2; a possible D gene is TRBD1 (5 bases). Germline CDR1 and CDR2: SGDLS and YYNGEE. V lost 1 base, J lost 1 base, and 14 bases lay in between. CDR3 length: 16 residues. CDR3 protein: CASSVSGRAYNYGYTF. In nucleotides, the CDR3 is TGTGCCAGCAGCGTATCAGGCAGGGCCTATAACTATGGCTACACCTTC.

This clonotype occurred many times. This chain connects TRBV11-2 to TRBJ2-7; 7 nucleotides align to TRBD2. The ends lost 0 bases at V and 2 bases at J; junction bases unmatched: 4. The CDR3 contains 15 residues. Germline V gives CDR1 SGHAT, CDR2 FQNNGV. The CDR3 loop reads CASSLEASGAYEQYF. The CDR3 bases are TGTGCCAGCAGCTTAGAGGCTAGCGGTGCCTACGAGCAGTACTTC. Using reference TRBV11-2 and TRBJ2-7 for the parts outside the CDR3, the full variable domain is EAGVAQSPRYKIIEKRQSVAFWCNPISGHATLYWYQQILGQGPKLLIQFQNNGVVDDSQLPKDRFSAERLKGVDSTLKIQPAKLEDSAVYLCASSLEASGAYEQYFGPGTRLTVT.

The V and J genes are TRBV20-1 and TRBJ1-1; no reliable D call. CDR3 size: 11 residues. The V and J ends lost 2 bases and 3 bases respectively, with 4 bases between them. Per the germline V gene, CDR1 is DFQATT and CDR2 is SNEGSKA (reference sequence). The DNA of the CDR3 is TGCAGTGCTAGATCCTACACTGAAGCTTTCTTT. It specifies CSARSYTEAFF.

The chain's CDR3 is CSASLGQPQHF. The CDR3 region has the DNA TGCAGTGCTAGTTTGGGTCAGCCCCAGCATTTT. The V gene is TRBV20-1, the J gene TRBJ1-5, with D unclear. CDR1 is DFQATT and CDR2 is SNEGSKA in the germline V gene (reference sequence). This CDR3 region has 11 residues. Deletions cut 3 bases from V and 6 bases from J, with 6 bases between.

CDR3 residues: CASSQDRGAGADTQYF. The CDR3 nucleotides are TGTGCCAGCAGCCAAGATAGAGGAGCGGGGGCAGATACGCAGTATTTT. The gene calls are TRBV4-2 and TRBJ2-3, with 8 nucleotides matching TRBD2. J lost 4 bases, V lost 0 bases, and 6 bases had no gene match. The CDR3 is made up of 16 amino acids. The germline V gene encodes CDR1 LGHNA and CDR2 YNFKEQ.

The rearrangement links TRBV7-6 to TRBJ2-7; the D is unclear. The CDR3 has 13 residues. The V and J ends lost 5 bases and 6 bases respectively, with 14 bases between them. In germline, CDR1 is SGHVS, CDR2 FNYEAQ. The CDR3 reads CASSVVYGSEQYF. CDR3 nucleotides: TGTGCCAGCAGCGTTGTTTATGGGTCCGAGCAGTACTTC. Together with reference TRBV7-6 and TRBJ2-7, the CDR3 gives the full variable domain: GAGVSQSPRYKVTKRGQDVALRCDPISGHVSLYWYRQALGQGPEFLTYFNYEAQQDKSGLPNDRFSAERPEGSISTLTIQRTEQRDSAMYRCASSVVYGSEQYFGPGTRLTVT.

This clonotype was found many times. This sequence joins TRBV25-1 and TRBJ2-7, with D possibly being TRBD1 (6 bases). Looked up from germline, CDR1 is MGHDK and CDR2 is SYGVNS. V was pared by 5 bases and J by 6 bases, with 20 bases between. The CDR3 totals 15 residues. Here the CDR3 DNA reads TGTGCCAGCAGTACCCTAGGGGGTAGGTCTAGCGAGCAGTACTTC. It translates to CASSTLGGRSSEQYF.

CDR3 nucleotides: TGTGCCAGTAGGGTGGTAGCGGCCTACAATGAGCAGTTCTTC. It yields the protein CASRVVAAYNEQFF. The chain couples TRBV19 to TRBJ2-1; D may be TRBD2 (6 bases). The germline V gene encodes CDR1 LNHDA and CDR2 SQIVND (reference sequence). This CDR3 contains 14 residues. V was pared by 6 bases and J by 2 bases, with 11 bases between.

The gene calls are TRBV12-3 or TRBV12-4 and TRBJ2-7; D possibly uses TRBD1 or TRBD2 (6 bases each). This CDR3 is built from 15 residues. Trimming took 5 bases from V and 6 from J, leaving 20 bases between them. CDR3 bases: TGTGCCAGCAGTCTTTTAGGGGGGAGCACTGGCGAGCAGTACTTC. The encoded protein is CASSLLGGSTGEQYF.

This clonotype was recorded a few times. This sequence joins TRBV6-6 and TRBJ1-4, with a weak D call TRBD1 (6 bases). The CDR3 totals 15 residues. Trimming cost V 2 bases and J 5 bases, with 12 bases left between them. The germline V gene has CDR1 MNHNY and CDR2 SVGAGI (reference sequence). CDR3 loop: CASSYIQGRNEKLFF. CDR3 sequence (DNA): TGTGCCAGCAGTTACATCCAGGGGAGAAATGAAAAACTGTTTTTT.

V gene TRBV9 combines with J gene TRBJ2-3, with TRBD1 matching 7 bases. V shed 3 bases, J shed 2 bases, and the junction held 6 bases outside the gene matches. This CDR3 region has 15 residues. The germline V gene has CDR1 SGDLS and CDR2 YYNGEE. The DNA for the CDR3 is TGTGCCAGCAGCGGGGACAGACTCCTCACAGATACGCAGTATTTT. Amino acid sequence: CASSGDRLLTDTQYF.

Many counts were recorded for this clonotype. The J gene is TRBJ2-5, the V gene TRBV3-1; perhaps TRBD1 as D (5 bases). The CDR3 is 12 residues long. V was pared by 5 bases and J by 1 base, with 5 bases between. Germline values: CDR1 LGHDT, CDR2 YNNKEL (reference sequence). The CDR3 spells CASSRGQETQYF. In nucleotides, the CDR3 is TGTGCCAGCAGCAGGGGCCAAGAGACCCAGTACTTC.

This clonotype was seen many times. The chain combines TRBV18 with TRBJ2-7; maybe TRBD2 (5 bases). This CDR3 contains 13 residues. V was trimmed by 2 bases and J by 4 bases, leaving 9 bases between them. CDR1 KGHSH and CDR2 LQKENI come from the germline V gene. The CDR3 DNA reads TGTGCCAGCTCACCAAATCGGGATTACGAGCAGTACTTC. It specifies CASSPNRDYEQYF.

The rearrangement joins TRBV30 to TRBJ2-1; 16 bases agree with TRBD2. The CDR3 length is 16 residues. J gave up 8 bases and V 3 bases, and 7 bases lay outside the gene matches. Germline V lookup: CDR1 GTSNPN, CDR2 SVGIG (reference sequence). The CDR3 loop reads CAWSSEGTSGRDEQFF. The CDR3 coding sequence is TGTGCCTGGAGCTCCGAAGGGACTAGCGGGAGGGATGAGCAGTTCTTC.

To note about this clonotype: A much more abundant neighbour one base away suggests this may be a read error. Here the CDR3 omits its conserved ending phenylalanine or tryptophan, so a read error is the likely source. The rearrangement joins TRBV3-1 to TRBJ1-3, with D maybe TRBD1 (6 bases). Germline CDR1 LGHDT, CDR2 YNNKEL (reference sequence). CDR3 length: 17 amino acids. Trimming shortened V by 1 base and J by 4 bases, and 17 bases separated the two germline ends. CDR3 loop: CASSQGAARGQGNTIYV. In DNA, the CDR3 is TGTGCCAGCAGCCAAGGCGCCGCGCGGGGGCAAGGAAACACCATATATGTT.

The chain employs TRBV2 and TRBJ2-7; 8 bases line up with TRBD2. Germline values: CDR1 SNHLY, CDR2 FYNNEI. The CDR3 loop spans 15 amino acids. Unmatched junction bases numbered 12, after V lost 6 bases and J lost 5 bases. The chain's CDR3 is CASSFGRANSHEQYF. CDR3 nucleotides: TGTGCCAGCAGCTTCGGGAGGGCTAATTCCCACGAGCAGTACTTC.

The genes are TRBV7-8 and TRBJ2-3; D not resolved. The CDR3 loop spans 17 amino acids. Trimming left V 4 bases short and J 0 bases short, with 17 bases between. The V gene's germline CDR1 is SGHVS and CDR2 FQNEAQ. The DNA for the CDR3 is TGTGCCAGCAGCTCCGCAATACGGTCCCTAAGCACAGATACGCAGTATTTT. Residues: CASSSAIRSLSTDTQYF.

This clonotype was seen a handful of times. The rearrangement links TRBV11-2 to TRBJ2-3, with D unclear. V dropped 1 base and J dropped 4 bases, with 6 bases sitting between them. Germline V gene lookup returns CDR1 SGHAT and CDR2 FQNNGV. This CDR3 comprises 13 residues. This CDR3 reads CASSLVRADTQYF. Here the CDR3 DNA reads TGTGCCAGCAGCTTAGTGAGAGCAGATACGCAGTATTTT.

The sample holds many counts of this clonotype. V is TRBV18 and J is TRBJ2-3, with a weak D call TRBD1 (5 bases). The CDR3 is made up of 15 amino acids. The germline V gene has CDR1 KGHSH and CDR2 LQKENI. The V end was cut by 3 bases, the J end by 5 bases, with 15 bases between. In nucleotides, the CDR3 is TGTGCCAGCTCACCGGTTGCAGGGAAGGAAGATACGCAGTATTTT. Its protein product is CASSPVAGKEDTQYF.

This clonotype was seen ten or more times. This chain uses TRBV2 with TRBJ2-4, with 9 bases aligning to TRBD1. This CDR3 spans 16 amino acids. Looked up from germline, CDR1 is SNHLY and CDR2 is FYNNEI. V lost 0 bases, J lost 7 bases, and 7 bases stayed unmatched. The CDR3 is CASSEAGGTGFNIQYF. The CDR3, as DNA: TGTGCCAGCAGTGAAGCTGGCGGGACAGGGTTCAACATTCAGTACTTC.

This clonotype has at least ten counts. The chain carries TRBV18 and TRBJ2-3, with 10 bases fitting TRBD2. Unmatched junction bases numbered 5, after V lost 1 base and J lost 4 bases. The CDR3 has 16 amino acids. Germline lookup yields CDR1 KGHSH and CDR2 LQKENI. In DNA, the CDR3 is TGTGCCAGCTCACCACGATTAGCGGGAGGTGCAGATACGCAGTATTTT. As protein: CASSPRLAGGADTQYF.

The chain couples TRBV5-6 to TRBJ2-2, with TRBD1 as a possible D gene (6 bases). V dropped 2 bases and J dropped 0 bases, with 11 bases sitting between them. The CDR3 spans 16 residues. Germline CDR1 SGHDT, CDR2 YYEEEE. Written as DNA, the CDR3 is TGTGCCAGCAGCTTCTTTGGACAGTCGAACACCGGGGAGCTGTTTTTT. Its protein product is CASSFFGQSNTGELFF. The full variable domain, completed using reference TRBV5-6 and TRBJ2-2, is DAGVTQSPTHLIKTRGQQVTLRCSPKSGHDTVSWYQQALGQGPQFIFQYYEEEERQRGNFPDRFSGHQFPNYSSELNVNALLLGDSALYLCASSFFGQSNTGELFFGEGSRLTVL.

This clonotype has a count of ten or more. The chain employs TRBV24-1 and TRBJ2-1, with 11 bases that match TRBD2. With 6 bases clipped from V and 5 bases from J, the junction kept 5 bases outside the gene matches. Per germline, CDR1 KGHDR and CDR2 SFDVKD. The CDR3 is made up of 15 amino acids. The CDR3 nucleotides are TGTGCCACCAGTACCGGGACTAGCGGAAACAATGAGCAGTTCTTC. It translates to CATSTGTSGNNEQFF.

This clonotype was seen repeatedly, ten times or more. The chain carries TRBV11-1 and TRBJ2-3; no reliable D call. Germline V gives CDR1 SGHAT, CDR2 FQDESV (reference sequence). The V gene lost 2 bases and the J gene lost 5 bases, with 8 bases spanning the gap. There are 13 residues in the CDR3. Here the CDR3 reads CASSLFLLDTQYF. In DNA, the CDR3 is TGTGCCAGCAGCTTATTCCTCTTAGATACGCAGTATTTT. Based on the CDR3 plus reference TRBV11-1 and TRBJ2-3, the full variable domain is EAEVAQSPRYKITEKSQAVAFWCDPISGHATLYWYRQILGQGPELLVQFQDESVVDDSQLPKDRFSAERLKGVDSTLKIQPAELGDSAMYLCASSLFLLDTQYFGPGTRLTVL.

This clonotype was seen a handful of times. A much larger clone differs from this one at a single base, so this may be a read error. The chain combines TRBV11-2 with TRBJ2-1; maybe TRBD2 (6 bases). With the DNA end fitting TRBJ2-7 better, the J assignment may be wrong. The CDR3 has 14 residues. The V gene's germline CDR1 is SGHAT and CDR2 FQNNGV. The CDR3 bases are TGTGCCATCAGTGAGGCGGGACCATACAATGAGCAGTACTTC. This encodes CAISEAGPYNEQYF.